The 27 T cell receptor beta chains reported below all come from one sample, sequenced in a study of spatial heterogeneity in lung cancer. TCRdb re-called the 5' RACE reads with MiXCR, one entry per CDR3 protein. Here the sample spans around 27,000 distinct CDR3 sequences, 6% being singletons. Time point defined: blood at routine non-recurrence follow-up after resection. Unsorted samples of tumor, nontumor lung or frozen PBMC had their whole RNA sequenced. Sequencing used PBMCs, obtained at follow-up. These receptors were taken from a male donor with early-stage non-small cell lung cancer.

This clonotype was detected only a few times. CDR3 nucleotide sequence: TGTGCCAGCAGCCGTTCATTCGGTACCGGGGAGCTGTTTTTT. It specifies CASSRSFGTGELFF. The rearrangement links TRBV13 to TRBJ2-2; D gene uncertain. With 5 bases removed from V and 5 bases from J, the gap between germline ends came to 12 bases. The CDR3 length is 14 residues. CDR1 PRHDT and CDR2 FYEKMQ come from the germline V gene (reference sequence).

In its sample, this clonotype was seen many times. This sequence joins TRBV11-3 and TRBJ1-1; no clear D. This CDR3 has 13 residues. Trimming shortened V by 6 bases and J by 0 bases, and 8 bases separated the two germline ends. CDR1 is SGHNT, CDR2 YENEEA, per germline. The CDR3 DNA reads as TGTGCCAGCAGTTTTCCCATGAACACTGAAGCTTTCTTT. It yields the protein CASSFPMNTEAFF.

In its sample, this clonotype was seen a few times. This sequence joins TRBV6-5 and TRBJ2-7; 7 bases match TRBD1. CDR3 length: 15 amino acids. Germline loops: CDR1 MNHEY, CDR2 SVGAGI. Unmatched junction bases numbered 11, after V lost 8 bases and J lost 1 base. This CDR3 reads CASRDSLSSSYEQYV. The CDR3 region has the DNA TGTGCCAGCCGGGACAGCCTTTCGTCTTCCTACGAGCAGTACGTC.

This clonotype appeared many times. This chain connects TRBV7-3 to TRBJ1-1; no definite D call. The CDR3 contains 13 residues. With 5 bases removed from V and 7 bases from J, the gap between germline ends came to 14 bases. CDR1 is SGHTA and CDR2 is FQGTGA in the germline V gene. The chain's CDR3 is CASSLNTGLEAFF. CDR3 DNA: TGTGCCAGCAGCCTCAATACCGGTCTTGAAGCTTTCTTT.

By its share, this clonotype is medium-sized. V gene TRBV29-1 combines with J gene TRBJ2-7, with TRBD1 matching 9 bases. The trim removed 6 bases at V and 5 bases at J, leaving 2 bases unmatched. The CDR3 covers 11 residues. Germline V gene lookup returns CDR1 SQVTM and CDR2 ANQGSEA. The CDR3 nucleotides read TGCAGCGTAAGGACAGGGGACGAGCAGTACGTC. It yields the protein CSVRTGDEQYV.

This clonotype was seen ten or more times. V gene TRBV4-1 combines with J gene TRBJ1-4; 9 nucleotides line up with TRBD1. Germline V gene lookup returns CDR1 MGHRA and CDR2 YSYEKL. This CDR3 contains 15 residues. J was trimmed by 7 bases and V by 1 base; bases with no gene match: 4. CDR3 DNA: TGCGCCAGCAGCCAAGTAGGGACAGGGTCTGAAAAACTGTTTTTT. Amino acids: CASSQVGTGSEKLFF.

This clonotype has just a few counts. Relative to the germline gene, one junction end is altered; a read error may explain this. V gene TRBV7-6 combines with J gene TRBJ2-1; the match to TRBD1 covers 7 bases. The CDR3 is 13 residues long. Germline V gives CDR1 SGHVS, CDR2 FNYEAQ. In DNA form, the CDR3 reads TGTGTCAGCAGCTTAACCGACAGGGTTTGGCAGTTCTTC. Translating it yields CVSSLTDRVWQFF.

This clonotype occurred many times. The chain links TRBV2 to TRBJ2-1; D is possibly TRBD2 (6 bases). Trimming stripped 8 bases from V and 10 bases from J, with 15 bases between. This CDR3 comprises 12 residues. The germline CDR1 and CDR2 sequences are SNHLY and FYNNEI. CDR3 region: CASGVLAYEQFF. The CDR3 DNA follows: TGTGCCAGCGGGGTTCTAGCGTACGAGCAGTTCTTC.

V gene TRBV6-5 combines with J gene TRBJ2-1; 11 bases map to TRBD2. The ends lost 6 bases at V and 9 bases at J; junction bases unmatched: 7. Germline V gene lookup returns CDR1 MNHEY and CDR2 SVGAGI. This CDR3 contains 14 residues. This CDR3 reads CASSATSGMGEQFF. The CDR3 DNA is TGTGCCAGCAGCGCGACTAGCGGGATGGGTGAGCAGTTCTTC.

This clonotype occurred a few times. The chain links TRBV12-3 or TRBV12-4 to TRBJ1-6; possibly TRBD1 for D (5 bases). V was clipped by 2 bases and J by 7 bases, with 12 bases between them. This CDR3 region has 15 residues. The CDR3: CASSLSRGRNSPLHF. In DNA form, the CDR3 reads TGTGCCAGCAGTTTAAGTCGGGGGAGGAATTCACCCCTCCACTTT.

V gene TRBV11-2 combines with J gene TRBJ1-2; tentative D call: TRBD1 (5 bases). The CDR3 is made up of 15 amino acids. Deletions cut 5 bases from V and 4 bases from J, with 17 bases between. Germline V gives CDR1 SGHAT, CDR2 FQNNGV. CDR3 amino acids: CASSPQPARAYGYTF. In DNA form, the CDR3 reads TGTGCCAGCAGCCCACAGCCCGCCAGGGCCTATGGCTACACCTTC.

This clonotype has a count of ten or more. The chain carries TRBV20-1 and TRBJ1-6, with D perhaps matching TRBD1 (5 bases). Trimming pared 4 bases from V and 2 bases from J, leaving 18 bases between. This CDR3 is built from 17 residues. Germline values: CDR1 DFQATT, CDR2 SNEGSKA (reference sequence). The CDR3 region is CSATDGASRPYNSPLHF. CDR3 sequence (DNA): TGCAGTGCTACCGATGGGGCTAGCCGCCCCTATAATTCACCCCTCCACTTT.

This clonotype was recorded many times. J is TRBJ2-1 and V is TRBV24-1; TRBD2 agrees at 11 bases. Germline trimming cut 4 bases from V and 5 bases from J; bases unmatched to any gene: 6. The CDR3 is 16 amino acids. Germline assignment: CDR1 KGHDR and CDR2 SFDVKD. The CDR3 coding sequence is TGTGCCACCAGTGACACACTAGCGGGAGCCAACAATGAGCAGTTCTTC. This sequence encodes CATSDTLAGANNEQFF.

The genes are TRBV18 and TRBJ2-3; either TRBD1 or TRBD2 may fit D (5 bases each). The V gene's germline CDR1 is KGHSH and CDR2 LQKENI. V was clipped by 2 bases and J by 1 base, with 10 bases between them. The CDR3 covers 15 residues. The CDR3 DNA reads as TGTGCCAGCTCACCAGGGGACGTTCGCACAGATACGCAGTATTTT. This translates into CASSPGDVRTDTQYF.

This clonotype was counted ten times or more. V is TRBV12-3 or TRBV12-4 and J is TRBJ1-5; no clear D. The CDR3 has 15 residues. The V and J ends lost 5 bases and 0 bases respectively, with 11 bases between them. The CDR3 sequence is CASSKLTLSNQPQHF. CDR3 coding DNA: TGTGCCAGCAGTAAACTGACACTTAGCAATCAGCCCCAGCATTTT.

This clonotype was observed a few times. The chain recombines TRBV7-8 with TRBJ2-2; D unclear. Germline V lookup: CDR1 SGHVS, CDR2 FQNEAQ. The V and J ends lost 0 bases and 1 base respectively, with 3 bases between them. The CDR3 loop spans 14 amino acids. CDR3 region: CASSLAGNTGELFF. The CDR3 DNA reads TGTGCCAGCAGCTTAGCGGGGAACACCGGGGAGCTGTTTTTT.

This clonotype was counted many times. The rearrangement joins TRBV25-1 to TRBJ2-7; tentative D call: TRBD1 (6 bases). Looked up from germline, CDR1 is MGHDK and CDR2 is SYGVNS. With 5 bases removed from V and 0 bases from J, the gap between germline ends came to 11 bases. This CDR3 has 14 residues. CDR3 amino acids: CASSPRGDSYEQYF. CDR3 sequence (DNA): TGTGCCAGCAGTCCCAGGGGAGACTCCTACGAGCAGTACTTC.

Many counts were recorded for this clonotype. The chain links TRBV10-3 to TRBJ1-6; 11 nucleotides line up with TRBD1. The V segment lost 6 bases and the J segment 10 bases; nucleotides outside the gene matches: 5. The CDR3 sequence is 14 residues long. Germline V CDR1 and CDR2: ENHRY, SYGVKD. CDR3 bases: TGTGCCATCAGGCCGGGACAGGGGGAATCACCCCTCCACTTT. Encoded protein: CAIRPGQGESPLHF.

This clonotype was seen at least ten times. This chain links TRBV10-3 with TRBJ2-7; D may be TRBD2 (6 bases). The CDR3 sequence is 14 residues long. Germline CDR1 and CDR2: ENHRY and SYGVKD. With 0 bases removed from V and 6 bases from J, the gap between germline ends came to 12 bases. CDR3 in amino acids: CAISESTGGVEQYF. DNA of the CDR3: TGTGCCATCAGTGAGTCTACCGGAGGGGTCGAGCAGTACTTC.

This clonotype has at least ten counts. The chain joins TRBV6-5 to TRBJ2-7; possible D gene TRBD2, 6 bases. The CDR3 has 12 amino acids. V shed 5 bases and J shed 7 bases, with 12 bases lying between them. Germline CDR1 is MNHEY and CDR2 is SVGAGI. The CDR3 DNA follows: TGTGCCAGCAGTGGACCCGGAGGGGAGCAGTACTTC. Amino acid sequence: CASSGPGGEQYF.

This clonotype was picked up many times. The chain recombines TRBV7-2 with TRBJ1-5, with a weak D call TRBD1 (5 bases). In germline, CDR1 is SGHTA, CDR2 FQGNSA. The V gene lost 5 bases and the J gene lost 0 bases, with 8 bases spanning the gap. This CDR3 has 14 amino acids. Written as DNA, the CDR3 is TGTGCCAGCAGCCGACAGCTTAGCAATCAGCCCCAGCATTTT. Translated: CASSRQLSNQPQHF.

This clonotype showed up just a few times. This rearrangement joins TRBV20-1 to TRBJ1-3, with 7 positions matching TRBD1. V lost 5 bases to trimming and J lost 3 bases; unmatched junction nucleotides: 4. The CDR3 extends over 13 amino acids. CDR1 is DFQATT, CDR2 SNEGSKA, per germline (reference sequence). In DNA, the CDR3 is TGCAGTGCTGCGTCAGGGGGTGGAAACACCATATATTTT. This sequence encodes CSAASGGGNTIYF.

This clonotype was counted many times. CDR3 amino acids: CASSLESNMNTEAFF. The DNA of the CDR3 is TGCGCCAGCAGCTTGGAATCGAATATGAACACTGAAGCTTTCTTT. The gene calls are TRBV5-1 and TRBJ1-1; no firm D call. The V gene lost 0 bases and the J gene lost 0 bases, with 9 bases spanning the gap. The germline gives CDR1 SGHRS, CDR2 YFSETQ. The CDR3 extends over 15 amino acids.

As DNA, the CDR3 is TGCAGCGTTGAAGAACAGGGGGCCGCTGGCTACACCTTC. Translated: CSVEEQGAAGYTF. This chain connects TRBV29-1 to TRBJ1-2, with 9 positions matching TRBD1. The J segment lost 7 bases and the V segment lost 0 bases, leaving 3 bases of the junction unmatched. Germline loops: CDR1 SQVTM, CDR2 ANQGSEA. The CDR3 sequence is 13 residues long.

The gene calls are TRBV4-2 and TRBJ2-1; TRBD1 aligns across 9 bases. CDR1 is LGHNA and CDR2 is YNFKEQ in the germline V gene. The CDR3 has 17 amino acids. Trimming took 4 bases from V and 4 from J; bases not matched to a gene: 11. The CDR3 is CASSPAAGQGNYNEQFF. DNA of the CDR3: TGTGCCAGCAGCCCCGCGGCCGGACAGGGGAATTACAATGAGCAGTTCTTC.

The sample holds many counts of this clonotype. The V call is TRBV4-3, the J call TRBJ2-3; 9 nucleotides line up with TRBD2. Germline trimming cut 1 base from V and 2 bases from J; bases unmatched to any gene: 4. Germline CDR1 reads LGHNA; CDR2 reads YSLEER. There are 16 residues in the CDR3. Written as DNA, the CDR3 is TGCGCCAGCAGCCAAGTCAGCGGGGGGTACACAGATACGCAGTATTTT. It encodes CASSQVSGGYTDTQYF.

There are a few counts of this clonotype. CDR3 protein: CSADTGAGANVLTF. For the CDR3, the DNA is TGCAGTGCTGATACAGGGGCTGGGGCCAACGTCCTGACTTTC. This chain uses TRBV20-1 with TRBJ2-6, with TRBD1 identical over 7 bases. The CDR3 length is 14 residues. Looked up from germline, CDR1 is DFQATT and CDR2 is SNEGSKA (reference sequence). The V gene end was trimmed by 5 bases and the J gene end by 2 bases; junction bases not matched to a gene: 3.